One and the same sample provided the 22 T cell receptor beta chains below, sequenced in a study of blood T cells in healthy people across ages. For the second PCR, which ran for 7 to 11 cycles, a sample-barcoded 5' primer and a J-beta primer mix were used. TCRdb re-analysed the 5' RACE reads in MiXCR, keeping a single row per CDR3 protein. The sample holds 1.5 million to 2 million distinct CDR3 sequences; about two fifths are singletons and the top ten take about 23%. Sequencing input: blood. These TCRs come from a human donor in good health.

This clonotype was observed many times. The chain joins TRBV20-1 to TRBJ2-7, with TRBD1 matching over 9 bases. The CDR3 is made up of 14 amino acids. With V trimmed by 4 bases and J by 6 bases, 10 bases remained unmatched. Germline CDR1 reads DFQATT; CDR2 reads SNEGSKA (reference sequence). The CDR3 DNA reads as TGCAGTGCTACCGTGGGACAGGGAACGCGCGAGCAGTACTTC. It yields the protein CSATVGQGTREQYF.

About this clonotype: A junction boundary mismatches the germline segment, possibly from a read error. The V and J genes are TRBV28 and TRBJ2-4; 8 bases map to TRBD2. The germline V gene has CDR1 MDHEN and CDR2 SYDVKM. The CDR3 is 15 amino acids. CDR3 protein: CASSVTSEAKNIKYF. For the CDR3, the DNA is TGTGCCAGCAGTGTGACTAGCGAAGCCAAAAACATTAAGTACTTC.

The chain employs TRBV20-1 and TRBJ2-1, with TRBD2 identical over 9 bases. Looked up from germline, CDR1 is DFQATT and CDR2 is SNEGSKA (reference sequence). The CDR3 is 14 amino acids. V lost 4 bases and J lost 4; bases outside the gene matches: 5. CDR3 bases: TGCAGTGCTACAACTAGCGGGTTATACAATGAGCAGTTCTTC. It codes for CSATTSGLYNEQFF.

The chain employs TRBV10-3 and TRBJ1-2; no clear D gene. The V and J ends lost 1 base and 1 base respectively, with 10 bases between them. The germline gives CDR1 ENHRY, CDR2 SYGVKD. There are 15 residues in the CDR3. This chain's CDR3 is CAISEWGEINYGYTF. In DNA, the CDR3 is TGTGCCATCAGTGAGTGGGGAGAGATTAACTATGGCTACACCTTC.

This sequence joins TRBV5-1 and TRBJ2-4; D unclear. TRBJ2-7 matches the DNA end more closely, so the J call is doubtful. The CDR3 is 12 residues long. Germline-derived CDR1 and CDR2 are SGHRS and YFSETQ. CDR3 coding DNA: TGCGCCAGCAGAGTGAACCCTCACGAGCAGTACTTC. Translating gives CASRVNPHEQYF.

V and J are TRBV20-1 and TRBJ2-7; perhaps TRBD1 as D (5 bases). Germline CDR1 DFQATT, CDR2 SNEGSKA (reference sequence). Trimming stripped 3 bases from V and 0 bases from J, with 12 bases between. This CDR3 is built from 14 residues. This chain's CDR3 is CSASGAISSYEQYF. CDR3 nucleotides: TGCAGTGCTAGTGGGGCGATAAGCTCCTACGAGCAGTACTTC.

The table lists this clonotype with a count of one. The junction shows a germline mismatch at one end, possibly a read error. V usage is TRBV28 and J usage is TRBJ2-7, with TRBD1 matching 9 bases. CDR3 length: 13 amino acids. Germline CDR1 MDHEN, CDR2 SYDVKM. The DNA of the CDR3 is TGTGTCAGCACGTGGACAGGGGCCTACGAGCAGTACTTC. Its translation: CVSTWTGAYEQYF.

The V gene is TRBV9, the J gene TRBJ2-5, with D possibly matching TRBD1 (6 bases). The germline CDR1 and CDR2 sequences are SGDLS and YYNGEE. The CDR3 spans 17 residues. V was cut by 3 bases and J by 0 bases, with 18 bases left in between. This chain's CDR3 is CASSAAGQLPYQETQYF. Written as DNA, the CDR3 is TGTGCCAGCAGCGCAGCTGGACAGCTTCCTTACCAAGAGACCCAGTACTTC.

The chain has TRBV6-6 and TRBJ1-6, with D possibly matching TRBD1 (5 bases). The germline V and J ends were trimmed by 5 bases and 7 bases, with 18 bases remaining between them. In germline, CDR1 is MNHNY, CDR2 SVGAGI (reference sequence). This CDR3 region has 16 residues. The CDR3 is CASSPSRGGTNSPLHF. DNA for the CDR3: TGTGCCAGCAGTCCCTCGAGGGGAGGGACCAATTCACCCCTCCACTTT.

This clonotype was seen a handful of times. J is TRBJ2-1 and V is TRBV13; TRBD1 agrees at 10 bases. The CDR3 covers 16 residues. Germline values: CDR1 PRHDT, CDR2 FYEKMQ (reference sequence). Losses at the gene ends were 4 bases for V and 6 bases for J; bases not matched to a gene: 9. The CDR3 reads CASSSRDRGLVNEQFF. CDR3 sequence (DNA): TGTGCCAGCAGCTCCCGAGACAGGGGGCTAGTCAATGAGCAGTTCTTC.

The chain uses TRBV27 and TRBJ2-3; a possible D gene is TRBD1 (5 bases). Germline V gene lookup returns CDR1 MNHEY and CDR2 SMNVEV (reference sequence). This CDR3 region has 17 residues. The germline V and J ends were trimmed by 7 bases and 1 base, with 21 bases remaining between them. CDR3 coding DNA: TGTGCCAGCACCTTAGGCCCAGGGCCGTTCGGCACAGATACGCAGTATTTT. Translated, it gives CASTLGPGPFGTDTQYF.

The CDR3 nucleotides read TGTGCCAGCAGCTCCCTTAAGGGGACTTCCAGCAATCAGCCCCAGCATTTT. Translating it yields CASSSLKGTSSNQPQHF. The chain employs TRBV6-6 and TRBJ1-5, with D possibly matching TRBD1 (5 bases). The V gene lost 6 bases and the J gene lost 1 base, with 19 bases spanning the gap. This CDR3 contains 17 residues. Germline V CDR1 and CDR2: MNHNY, SVGAGI (reference sequence).

The rearrangement uses TRBV7-2 and TRBJ1-1; 7 bases are a match to TRBD1. After removal of 3 bases from V and 4 bases from J, the junction contained 8 bases not matched to a gene. In germline, CDR1 is SGHTA, CDR2 FQGNSA. The CDR3 is 15 residues long. The CDR3 DNA reads TGTGCCAGCAGCTTCCGACAGGGTGGAGGCACTGAAGCTTTCTTT. This sequence encodes CASSFRQGGGTEAFF.

This clonotype was seen only once. The chain uses TRBV7-2 and TRBJ1-6; a weak D match, TRBD1 (5 bases). CDR1 is SGHTA and CDR2 is FQGNSA in the germline V gene. This CDR3 is built from 13 residues. V lost 6 bases and J lost 8, with 11 bases in between. The DNA for the CDR3 is TGTGCCAGCAGTGGGGCGGTTTATTCACCCCTCCACTTT. It codes for CASSGAVYSPLHF.

This clonotype was observed a few times. This sequence joins TRBV7-9 and TRBJ2-7; D call uncertain. V lost 5 bases and J lost 7, with 27 bases in between. The germline V gene encodes CDR1 SEHNR and CDR2 FQNEAQ (reference sequence). The CDR3 is made up of 17 amino acids. In DNA form, the CDR3 reads TGTGCCAGCAGCCCGCTTTTGGAGAAGCCGAGCATGAATGAGCAGTACTTC. This gives the protein CASSPLLEKPSMNEQYF.

The chain combines TRBV12-3 or TRBV12-4 with TRBJ1-6; D is possibly TRBD1 (6 bases). V was trimmed by 0 bases and J by 9 bases, leaving 12 bases between them. The CDR3 covers 15 residues. The CDR3 DNA follows: TGTGCCAGCAGTTTAGCGCCAGGGGCGGGTTCACCCCTCCACTTT. This sequence encodes CASSLAPGAGSPLHF.

This clonotype was counted between two and nine times. The chain recombines TRBV4-3 with TRBJ2-3, with 9 positions matching TRBD2. Germline CDR1 reads LGHNA; CDR2 reads YSLEER. With 1 base clipped from V and 8 bases from J, the junction kept 10 bases outside the gene matches. CDR3 length: 16 amino acids. The CDR3 spells CASSQGLAGRPPTQYF. CDR3 nucleotides: TGCGCCAGCAGCCAAGGGCTAGCGGGGCGTCCCCCTACGCAGTATTTT.

The chain combines TRBV4-3 with TRBJ1-4, with 7 bases fitting TRBD1. CDR1 and CDR2 from the germline V gene are LGHNA and YSLEER. V gave up 0 bases and J gave up 8 bases; unmatched junction bases: 6. The CDR3 consists of 15 residues. The CDR3 DNA follows: TGCGCCAGCAGCCAAGACACAGGGGTTGGCGAAAAACTGTTTTTT. Protein sequence: CASSQDTGVGEKLFF.

This clonotype was detected once. This chain joins TRBV5-1 and TRBJ1-2, with 11 positions matching TRBD1. Germline values: CDR1 SGHRS, CDR2 YFSETQ. The CDR3 contains 16 residues. Germline trimming cut 7 bases from V and 3 bases from J; bases unmatched to any gene: 11. DNA of the CDR3: TGCGCCAGCCACGGGACAGGGGGACCTTCTCACTATGGCTACACCTTC. Protein: CASHGTGGPSHYGYTF.

In this sample, this clonotype turned up a few times. This chain connects TRBV6-1 to TRBJ2-7; weak D call: TRBD1 (5 bases). The V gene lost 6 bases and the J gene lost 0 bases, with 15 bases spanning the gap. Germline assignment: CDR1 MNHNS and CDR2 SASEGT. The CDR3 totals 15 residues. CDR3 in amino acids: CASRDRHHTSYEQYF. The CDR3 DNA is TGTGCCAGCAGAGACAGACACCACACCTCCTACGAGCAGTACTTC.

The chain employs TRBV24-1 and TRBJ2-5, with 7 bases matching TRBD1. V was clipped by 3 bases and J by 5 bases; unmatched bases: 5. CDR1 is KGHDR, CDR2 SFDVKD, per germline. The CDR3 runs to 14 residues. Here the CDR3 DNA reads TGTGCCACCAGTGATGCACAGGGGCCCGAGACCCAGTACTTC. It codes for CATSDAQGPETQYF.

This chain links TRBV7-9 with TRBJ2-4; a possible D gene is TRBD1 (6 bases). The J call could be wrong; TRBJ2-7 is a better fit for the DNA end. Looked up from germline, CDR1 is SEHNR and CDR2 is FQNEAQ (reference sequence). There are 12 residues in the CDR3. CDR3 coding DNA: TGTGCCAGCAGCCAAACAGGGCACGAGCAGTACTTC. Protein sequence: CASSQTGHEQYF.